A selection of T cell receptor beta chains follows, all from one sample in a study of blood T cells in healthy people across ages. Via MiXCR, TCRdb re-called the 5' RACE reads, giving one row per CDR3 protein. The table includes 1 million to 1.2 million distinct CDR3 sequences, 35% to 40% detected once. What was sequenced was blood. These receptor sequences come from a man aged 18 to 29 in good health. Each CDR3 is given with its conserved first and last residue. A D gene is named only where the DNA matches it firmly. Expanded clones are given a class, and other clones once, few, many or no size at all.

TRBJ1-2 | TRBV30 | NA | few | CAWSRGQNNYGYTF | TGTGCCTGGAGTCGTGGGCAGAATAACTATGGCTACACCTTC
TRBJ2-3 | TRBV5-1 | NA | NA | CASSSTAGSTDTQYF | TGCGCCAGCAGCTCTACAGCCGGTAGCACAGATACGCAGTATTTT
TRBJ2-7 | TRBV12-3/TRBV12-4 | NA | once | CASSPGRWFYEQYF | TGTGCCAGCAGCCCCGGACGGTGGTTCTACGAGCAGTACTTC
TRBJ2-7 | TRBV9 | TRBD2 | NA | CASSPSGTSGGPNYNEQYF | TGTGCCAGCAGCCCCTCCGGGACTAGCGGGGGACCTAACTACAATGAGCAGTACTTC
TRBJ1-6 | TRBV7-9 | NA | NA | CASSPSRETNSPLHF | TGTGCCAGCAGCCCGAGCAGGGAAACTAATTCACCCCTCCACTTT
TRBJ1-4 | TRBV4-3 | NA | many | CASSRQGTNEKLFF | TGCGCCAGCAGCCGCCAGGGAACTAATGAAAAACTGTTTTTT
TRBJ2-2 | TRBV12-3/TRBV12-4 | NA | NA | CASRVTLTGELFF | TGTGCCAGCAGGGTGACCCTAACCGGGGAGCTGTTTTTT
TRBJ2-6 | TRBV19 | NA | NA | CAGSFSGANVLTF | TGTGCCGGCAGTTTCTCTGGGGCCAACGTCCTGACTTTC
TRBJ2-1 | TRBV12-3/TRBV12-4 | TRBD2 | NA | CASSGTSGGRYNEQFF | TGTGCCAGCAGTGGGACTAGCGGGGGTAGATACAATGAGCAGTTCTTC
TRBJ1-2 | TRBV9 | TRBD1 | many | CASSLRQGANYGYTF | TGTGCCAGCAGTCTCCGACAGGGAGCTAACTATGGCTACACCTTC
TRBJ2-1 | TRBV19 | NA | NA | CVSSGYGIYNEQFF | TGTGTCAGTAGTGGGTATGGTATCTACAATGAGCAGTTCTTC
TRBJ2-5 | TRBV21-1 | NA | NA | CASSIEDRFEQYF | TGTGCCAGCAGCATCGAGGACAGGTTTGAGCAGTACTTC
TRBJ2-1 | TRBV20-1 | TRBD2 | NA | CSARDPSYSGDLINEQFF | TGCAGTGCTAGAGATCCCTCATACAGCGGGGACCTTATAAATGAGCAGTTCTTC
TRBJ1-1 | TRBV29-1 | NA | NA | CSVEDIGPSTEAFF | TGCAGCGTTGAAGATATTGGGCCATCCACTGAAGCTTTCTTT
TRBJ1-6 | TRBV29-1 | NA | NA | CSVVGTENSPLHF | TGCAGCGTTGTAGGGACGGAGAATTCACCCCTCCACTTT
TRBJ1-1 | TRBV7-2 | TRBD1 | few | CASSKQGLNTEAFF | TGTGCCAGCAGCAAACAGGGGTTGAACACTGAAGCTTTCTTT
TRBJ2-1 | TRBV12-3/TRBV12-4 | TRBD2 | many | CASSQTSGGLLNEQFF | TGTGCCAGCAGTCAGACTAGCGGGGGATTGCTCAATGAGCAGTTCTTC
TRBJ2-5 | TRBV20-1 | NA | NA | CSASRPTYNEQYF | TGCAGTGCTAGTAGGCCCACCTACAATGAGCAGTACTTC
TRBJ1-2 | TRBV7-8 | NA | many | CASSLMGLSYGYTF | TGTGCCAGCAGCTTAATGGGTCTCAGCTATGGCTACACCTTC
TRBJ2-3 | TRBV6-6 | NA | few | CASCGRPMDTQYF | TGTGCCAGCTGCGGGCGCCCCATGGATACGCAGTATTTT